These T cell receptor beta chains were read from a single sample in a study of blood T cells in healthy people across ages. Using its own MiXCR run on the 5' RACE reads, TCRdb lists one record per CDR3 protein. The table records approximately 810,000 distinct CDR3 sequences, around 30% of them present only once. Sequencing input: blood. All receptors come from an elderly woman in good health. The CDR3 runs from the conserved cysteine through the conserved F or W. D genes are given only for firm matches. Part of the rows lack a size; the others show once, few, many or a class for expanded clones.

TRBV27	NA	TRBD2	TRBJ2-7	CASSLTSGGHYEQYF	TGTGCCAGCAGTTTAACTAGCGGGGGGCACTACGAGCAGTACTTC
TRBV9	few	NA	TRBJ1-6	CASSVRWANSPLHF	TGTGCCAGCAGCGTGCGGTGGGCTAATTCACCCCTCCACTTT
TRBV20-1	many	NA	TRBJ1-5	CSALEIWDINQPQHF	TGCAGTGCTCTAGAGATTTGGGACATTAATCAGCCCCAGCATTTT
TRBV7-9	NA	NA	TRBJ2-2	CASTPGTGELFF	TGTGCCAGCACCCCAGGCACCGGGGAGCTGTTTTTT
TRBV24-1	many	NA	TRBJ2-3	CATTGPRDRGTQYF	TGTGCCACAACAGGGCCTCGGGATAGAGGTACGCAGTATTTT
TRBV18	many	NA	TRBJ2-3	CASSGVRTDTQYF	TGTGCCAGCTCAGGGGTCCGCACAGATACGCAGTATTTT
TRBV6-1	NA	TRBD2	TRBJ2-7	CASSDRTSGSSEQYF	TGTGCCAGCAGTGATCGGACTAGCGGGAGTTCCGAGCAGTACTTC
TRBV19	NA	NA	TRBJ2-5	CASSIRERETQYF	TGTGCCAGTAGTATCCGTGAGCGGGAGACCCAGTACTTC
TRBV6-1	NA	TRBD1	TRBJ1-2	CASILGTGAYGYTF	TGTGCCAGCATTCTAGGGACAGGGGCCTATGGCTACACCTTC
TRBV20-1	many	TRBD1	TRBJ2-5	CSAREVTGQETQYF	TGCAGTGCTAGAGAGGTGACAGGGCAAGAGACCCAGTACTTC
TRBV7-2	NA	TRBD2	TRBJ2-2	CASSVSGGRRTGELFF	TGTGCCAGCAGCGTAAGCGGGGGCCGGCGCACCGGGGAGCTGTTTTTT
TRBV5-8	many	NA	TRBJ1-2	CASSGLGRGYTF	TGTGCCAGCTCAGGCTTGGGGAGAGGCTACACCTTC
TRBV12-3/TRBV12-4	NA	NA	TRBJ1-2	CASRKSDLSASGYTF	TGTGCCAGCAGAAAGTCGGACCTTTCTGCTTCGGGCTACACCTTC
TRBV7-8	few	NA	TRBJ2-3	CASSYLPRGTDTQYF	TGTGCCAGCAGCTATCTCCCGCGGGGCACAGATACGCAGTATTTT
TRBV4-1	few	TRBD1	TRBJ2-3	CASSQPLQGVKTDTQYF	TGCGCCAGCAGCCAGCCCCTCCAGGGGGTGAAGACAGATACGCAGTATTTT
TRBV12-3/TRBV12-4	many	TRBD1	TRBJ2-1	CASSSGTGRRNEQFF	TGTGCCAGCAGTTCCGGGACAGGGAGAAGGAATGAGCAGTTCTTC
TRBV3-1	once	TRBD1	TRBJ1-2	CASCHGTGGASYGYTF	TGTGCCAGCTGCCACGGGACAGGGGGCGCGAGCTATGGCTACACCTTC
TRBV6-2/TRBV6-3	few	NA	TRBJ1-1	CASSYATMNTEAFF	TGTGCCAGCAGTTATGCCACAATGAACACTGAAGCTTTCTTT
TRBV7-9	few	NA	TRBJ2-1	CASSLDDRLNEQFF	TGTGCCAGCAGCTTAGATGACAGACTCAATGAGCAGTTCTTC
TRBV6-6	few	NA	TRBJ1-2	CASSTPLTPGYTF	TGTGCCAGCAGTACCCCCTTAACACCAGGCTACACCTTC
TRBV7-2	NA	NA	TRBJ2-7	CASSLREYRYEQYF	TGTGCCAGCAGCTTACGGGAGTACCGCTACGAGCAGTACTTC
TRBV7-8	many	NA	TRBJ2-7	CASQGRSSYEQYF	TGTGCCAGTCAGGGACGGAGCTCCTACGAGCAGTACTTC
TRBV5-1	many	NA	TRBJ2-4	CASSSGLAKNIQYF	TGCGCCAGCAGCTCCGGACTAGCCAAAAACATTCAGTACTTC
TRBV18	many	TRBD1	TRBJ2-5	CASSPPVTRQGAQETQYF	TGTGCCAGCTCACCACCCGTGACGCGACAGGGGGCCCAAGAGACCCAGTACTTC
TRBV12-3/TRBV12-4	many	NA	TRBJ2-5	CASSTGRTQYF	TGTGCCAGCAGTACTGGACGGACCCAGTACTTC
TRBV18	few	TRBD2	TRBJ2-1	CASSPPGLADNEQFF	TGTGCCAGCTCACCACCGGGACTAGCGGACAATGAGCAGTTCTTC
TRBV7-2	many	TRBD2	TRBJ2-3	CASSPVAGDTDTQYF	TGTGCCAGCAGCCCCGTAGCGGGGGACACAGATACGCAGTATTTT
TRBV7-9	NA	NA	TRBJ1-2	CASSLIGGNYGYTF	TGTGCCAGCAGCTTAATTGGGGGTAACTATGGCTACACCTTC
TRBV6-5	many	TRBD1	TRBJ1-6	CASRASDRVLSPLHF	TGTGCCAGCAGGGCCTCCGACAGGGTATTATCACCCCTCCACTTT
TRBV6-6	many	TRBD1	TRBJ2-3	CASSYGTGTDTQYF	TGTGCCAGCAGTTACGGGACAGGGACAGATACGCAGTATTTT
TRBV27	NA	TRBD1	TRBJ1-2	CASSITGGGYGYTF	TGTGCCAGCAGTATCACAGGGGGTGGGTATGGCTACACCTTC
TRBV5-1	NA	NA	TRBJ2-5	CASSLGQSERYF	TGCGCCAGCAGCTTGGGACAGTCCGAGCGGTACTTC
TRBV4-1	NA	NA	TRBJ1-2	CASSQQIGDGGYTF	TGCGCCAGCAGCCAGCAAATTGGGGACGGTGGCTACACCTTC
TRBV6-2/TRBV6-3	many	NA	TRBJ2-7	CASSLPQTSTYEQYF	TGTGCCAGCAGTCTCCCTCAGACGTCGACCTACGAGCAGTACTTC
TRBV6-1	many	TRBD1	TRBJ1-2	CASSQIQGVNYGYTF	TGTGCCAGCAGTCAGATACAGGGGGTGAACTATGGCTACACCTTC
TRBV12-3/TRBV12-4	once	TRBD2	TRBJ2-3	CASISSGGGDTEYF	TGTGCCAGCATTTCTAGCGGGGGCGGAGATACGGAGTATTTT